These 17 T cell receptor beta chains came from one sample sequenced in a study of cytomegalovirus exposure and HLA in healthy donors. Data came from immunoSEQ multiplex PCR; TCRdb stores just in-frame clones and leaves some out. The top ten hold around 0.88% of the sample, which has 300,000 or so clones, approximately 86% seen once. Specimen: PBMCs. The receptor set was obtained from a man in his thirties or forties in good health and CMV-seronegative.

The rearrangement joins TRBV15 to TRBJ2-1; TRBD2 aligns across 9 bases. The CDR3 is 15 amino acids. CDR1 is LNHNV, CDR2 YYDKDF, per germline (reference sequence). V gave up 0 bases and J gave up 8 bases; unmatched junction bases: 5. The chain's CDR3 is CATSREGGGAYEQFF. DNA for the CDR3: TGTGCCACCAGCAGAGAGGGCGGGGGGGCCTATGAGCAGTTCTTC.

The CDR3 DNA sequence: TGTGCCAGCAGCCTAAGCGGGGGCCGCACAGATACGCAGTATTTT. The encoded protein is CASSLSGGRTDTQYF. J is TRBJ2-3 and V is TRBV9, with TRBD2 matching 8 bases. The CDR3 is 15 residues long. Germline V lookup: CDR1 SGDLS, CDR2 YYNGEE. Trimming took 4 bases from V and 1 from J; bases not matched to a gene: 5.

The count of this clone is one. The chain recombines TRBV6-1 with TRBJ1-1, with TRBD1 matching over 7 bases. Germline V CDR1 and CDR2: MNHNS, SASEGT. With V trimmed by 4 bases and J by 5 bases, 10 bases remained unmatched. The CDR3 sequence is 15 residues long. Here the CDR3 DNA reads TGTGCCAGCAGTGTTACAGGGGCAGGGCGGACTGAAGCTTTCTTT. Protein product: CASSVTGAGRTEAFF.

V usage is TRBV5-6 and J usage is TRBJ1-2, with no clear D. CDR3 size: 14 residues. The ends were cut back, 0 bases at V and 8 bases at J, with 14 bases in the middle. CDR1 and CDR2 (germline): SGHDT, YYEEEE. The CDR3 region is CASSLGPMEGGYTF. The CDR3 DNA reads TGTGCCAGCAGCTTGGGCCCAATGGAGGGAGGCTACACCTTC. Complete variable domain (other parts from reference TRBV5-6 and TRBJ1-2): DAGVTQSPTHLIKTRGQQVTLRCSPKSGHDTVSWYQQALGQGPQFIFQYYEEEERQRGNFPDRFSGHQFPNYSSELNVNALLLGDSALYLCASSLGPMEGGYTFGSGTRLTVV.

The chain links TRBV18 to TRBJ2-1, with TRBD2 identical over 10 bases. The CDR3 length is 16 residues. CDR1 and CDR2 (germline): KGHSH, LQKENI. J gave up 3 bases and V 5 bases, and 7 bases lay outside the gene matches. In DNA form, the CDR3 reads TGTGCCAGCTCAAGGGCTTCTAGCGGGGGCTACAATGAGCAGTTCTTC. This encodes CASSRASSGGYNEQFF. Looking up the rest from reference TRBV18 and TRBJ2-1 gives the full variable domain: NAGVMQNPRHLVRRRGQEARLRCSPMKGHSHVYWYRQLPEEGLKFMVYLQKENIIDESGMPKERFSAEFPKEGPSILRIQQVVRGDSAAYFCASSRASSGGYNEQFFGPGTRLTVL.

In this sample, this clone turned up once. This rearrangement joins TRBV4-1 to TRBJ1-2; 12 positions match TRBD1. J lost 6 bases, V lost 1 base, and 3 bases had no gene match. The length of the CDR3 is 15 residues. From germline, CDR1 is MGHRA and CDR2 YSYEKL. DNA for the CDR3: TGCGCCAGCAGCCAAGCGGGACAGGGGGCCGATGGCTACACCTTC. Amino acids: CASSQAGQGADGYTF.

CDR3 amino acids: CASSPGQALEGELFF. The CDR3 coding sequence is TGTGCCAGCAGCCCGGGACAGGCCCTGGAAGGGGAGCTGTTTTTT. J is TRBJ2-2 and V is TRBV7-9; TRBD1 matches at 8 bases. The CDR3 contains 15 residues. V shed 5 bases and J 8 bases; nucleotides not matched to a gene: 10. The germline CDR1 and CDR2 sequences are SEHNR and FQNEAQ (reference sequence).

This sequence joins TRBV6-5 and TRBJ2-1; TRBD2 is a possible D gene (7 bases). Looked up from germline, CDR1 is MNHEY and CDR2 is SVGAGI. V lost 2 bases to trimming and J lost 5 bases, with 13 bases between them. This CDR3 has 15 residues. In nucleotides, the CDR3 is TGTGCCAGCAGTTACGTGGCGGGGGCAAACAATGAGCAGTTCTTC. This translates into CASSYVAGANNEQFF.

The chain joins TRBV27 to TRBJ1-1; 7 bases fit TRBD1. The V gene end was trimmed by 3 bases and the J gene end by 4 bases; junction bases not matched to a gene: 5. Germline V gives CDR1 MNHEY, CDR2 SMNVEV (reference sequence). This CDR3 contains 14 residues. DNA for the CDR3: TGTGCCAGCAGTTTTACACAGGGGAGCACTGAAGCTTTCTTT. As protein: CASSFTQGSTEAFF.

This chain joins TRBV5-1 and TRBJ2-7, with D maybe TRBD1 (6 bases). This CDR3 has 15 residues. In germline, CDR1 is SGHRS, CDR2 YFSETQ. The V and J ends lost 4 bases and 3 bases respectively, with 17 bases between them. DNA of the CDR3: TGCGCCAGCAGCCTGCCGGGACAAAAGTACTACGAGCAGTACTTC. This codes for CASSLPGQKYYEQYF. The full variable domain, its missing parts supplied by reference TRBV5-1 and TRBJ2-7, is KAGVTQTPRYLIKTRGQQVTLSCSPISGHRSVSWYQQTPGQGLQFLFEYFSETQRNKGNFPGRFSGRQFSNSRSEMNVSTLELGDSALYLCASSLPGQKYYEQYFGPGTRLTVT.

This chain joins TRBV10-3 and TRBJ1-1, with D possibly matching TRBD1 (6 bases). CDR1 and CDR2 from the germline V gene are ENHRY and SYGVKD. The V end was cut by 4 bases, the J end by 0 bases, with 6 bases between. The CDR3 spans 13 residues. The CDR3 region has the DNA TGTGCCATCAGTGGGACAGTGAACACTGAAGCTTTCTTT. Its protein is CAISGTVNTEAFF.

The chain couples TRBV7-9 to TRBJ1-3, with D perhaps matching TRBD1 (6 bases). V was shortened by 3 bases and J by 8 bases, with 14 bases between the two germline ends. CDR1 and CDR2 from the germline V gene are SEHNR and FQNEAQ (reference sequence). This CDR3 contains 14 residues. The CDR3 loop is CASSFRQAGYTIYF. CDR3 DNA sequence: TGTGCCAGCAGCTTCCGACAGGCAGGGTACACCATATATTTT. The full variable domain, with the rest looked up from reference TRBV7-9 and TRBJ1-3, is DTGVSQNPRHKITKRGQNVTFRCDPISEHNRLYWYRQTLGQGPEFLTYFQNEAQLEKSRLLSDRFSAERPKGSFSTLEIQRTEQGDSAMYLCASSFRQAGYTIYFGEGSWLTVV.

The chain links TRBV7-8 to TRBJ2-5, with 9 bases aligning to TRBD2. The germline CDR1 and CDR2 sequences are SGHVS and FQNEAQ. V lost 1 base to trimming and J lost 5 bases; unmatched junction nucleotides: 8. This CDR3 comprises 16 residues. The CDR3 coding sequence is TGTGCCAGCAGCTTAGATCGAGCGGGGGGCGGGGAGACCCAGTACTTC. Amino acids: CASSLDRAGGGETQYF.

This chain uses TRBV11-2 with TRBJ2-6; D is unclear. Trimming removed 1 base at V and 1 base at J, with 11 bases between. The CDR3 has 17 residues. The germline V gene encodes CDR1 SGHAT and CDR2 FQNNGV. The CDR3 bases are TGTGCCAGCAGCTTAGGTCGAGTTCAATCTGGGGCCAACGTCCTGACTTTC. This encodes CASSLGRVQSGANVLTF.

In its sample, this clone was seen once. The J gene is TRBJ1-1, the V gene TRBV6-5, with D tentatively TRBD1 (6 bases). Germline V gene data show CDR1 as MNHEY and CDR2 as SVGAGI. This CDR3 is 14 amino acids long. Trimming left V 7 bases short and J 5 bases short, with 17 bases between. The CDR3 nucleotides read TGTGCCAGCAATTCGAGCTACCAGGGGACTGAAGCTTTCTTT. Translated, it gives CASNSSYQGTEAFF.

The chain has TRBV11-2 and TRBJ2-7; 9 positions match TRBD1. Germline CDR1 is SGHAT and CDR2 is FQNNGV. V was pared by 6 bases and J by 5 bases, with 5 bases of the junction left unmatched. This CDR3 comprises 13 residues. CDR3 in amino acids: CASSRDRANEQYF. The CDR3 coding sequence is TGTGCCAGCAGTCGGGACAGGGCTAACGAGCAGTACTTC.

The chain recombines TRBV5-1 with TRBJ2-1; TRBD2 agrees at 10 bases. The J segment lost 7 bases and the V segment lost 0 bases, leaving 7 bases of the junction unmatched. The CDR3 runs to 16 residues. Germline CDR1 SGHRS, CDR2 YFSETQ. CDR3 sequence reads: CASSLALAGGGNEQFF. The CDR3 region has the DNA TGCGCCAGCAGCTTGGCCTTAGCGGGGGGTGGAAATGAGCAGTTCTTC. Using reference TRBV5-1 and TRBJ2-1 for the parts outside the CDR3, the full variable domain is KAGVTQTPRYLIKTRGQQVTLSCSPISGHRSVSWYQQTPGQGLQFLFEYFSETQRNKGNFPGRFSGRQFSNSRSEMNVSTLELGDSALYLCASSLALAGGGNEQFFGPGTRLTVL.